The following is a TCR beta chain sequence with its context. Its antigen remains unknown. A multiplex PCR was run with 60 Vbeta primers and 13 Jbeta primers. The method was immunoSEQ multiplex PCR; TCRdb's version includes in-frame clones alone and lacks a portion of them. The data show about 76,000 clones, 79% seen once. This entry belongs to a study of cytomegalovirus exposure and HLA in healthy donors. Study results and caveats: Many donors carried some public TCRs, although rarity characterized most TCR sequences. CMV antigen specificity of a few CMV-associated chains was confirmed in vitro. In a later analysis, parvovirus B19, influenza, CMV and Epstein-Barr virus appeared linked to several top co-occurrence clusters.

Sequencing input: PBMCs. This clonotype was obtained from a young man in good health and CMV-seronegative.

The CDR3 region is CASSLEGVLIRFGNEQFF. In nucleotides, the CDR3 is TGCGCCAGCAGCTTGGAGGGGGTTCTAATCCGGTTCGGGAATGAGCAGTTCTTC. The V and J genes are TRBV5-1 and TRBJ2-1, with D possibly TRBD1 on 6 matching bases. The germline V and J ends were trimmed by 0 bases and 7 bases, with 23 bases remaining between them. CDR3 length: 18 residues. Germline V lookup: CDR1 SGHRS, CDR2 YFSETQ.